A single sample is the source of the 30 T cell receptor beta chains below, sequenced in a study of neoadjuvant nivolumab and ipilimumab in lung cancer. The data were produced by immunoSEQ multiplex PCR, yet TCRdb's version contains in-frame clones alone and is incomplete. The sample records thousands of clones, 65% being singletons. Source: tumor tissue, taken after neoadjuvant nivolumab, alone or with ipilimumab, at or shortly before surgery. The receptor source for this set is an adult with non-small cell lung cancer.

The gene calls are TRBV6-6 and TRBJ2-2; 11 bases match TRBD2. This CDR3 has 15 amino acids. The V segment lost 6 bases and the J segment 7 bases; nucleotides outside the gene matches: 7. Germline lookup yields CDR1 MNHNY and CDR2 SVGAGI (reference sequence). The CDR3, as DNA: TGTGCCAGCAGCCTACTAGCGGGAGTGTACGGGGAGCTGTTTTTT. Its translation: CASSLLAGVYGELFF.

J is TRBJ2-7 and V is TRBV10-3; 12 bases align to TRBD2. Germline-derived CDR1 and CDR2 are ENHRY and SYGVKD. Trimming removed 6 bases from V and 1 base from J; junction bases left unmatched: 10. The CDR3 consists of 17 residues. CDR3 nucleotide sequence: TGTGCCATCAGGGGGACTAGCGGGCCCGGCAGGTCCTACGAGCAGTACTTC. It encodes CAIRGTSGPGRSYEQYF.

V is TRBV28 and J is TRBJ1-1, with D uncertain. Germline CDR1 MDHEN, CDR2 SYDVKM. The V end lost 6 bases, the J end lost 0 bases, and 8 bases lay between the germline ends. This CDR3 contains 13 residues. CDR3 in DNA: TGTGCCAGCAGCCGCCCTATGAACACTGAAGCTTTCTTT. As protein: CASSRPMNTEAFF.

This clone occurred once. This chain links TRBV14 with TRBJ1-4; D possibly corresponds to TRBD1 (5 bases). Germline CDR1 SGHDN, CDR2 FVKESK. The CDR3 is 13 amino acids. V was cut by 3 bases and J by 10 bases, with 12 bases left in between. The CDR3 is CASSHSGPTKLFF. For the CDR3, the DNA is TGTGCCAGCAGCCATTCGGGACCGACAAAACTGTTTTTT.

The chain carries TRBV2 and TRBJ2-7; D not certain. Germline CDR1 reads SNHLY; CDR2 reads FYNNEI. The CDR3 has 10 residues. The V end lost 5 bases, the J end lost 7 bases, and 6 bases lay between the germline ends. Here the CDR3 reads CASSFREQYF. The CDR3 coding sequence is TGTGCCAGCAGTTTCCGTGAGCAGTACTTC. The variable domain in full, completed from reference TRBV2 and TRBJ2-7, reads EPEVTQTPSHQVTQMGQEVILRCVPISNHLYFYWYRQILGQKVEFLVSFYNNEISEKSEIFDDQFSVERPDGSNFTLKIRSTKLEDSAMYFCASSFREQYFGPGTRLTVT.

Turning to this clone: Its ends do not fully match the called genes, so a read error is possible. The chain recombines TRBV5-6 with TRBJ2-7, with D maybe TRBD2 (5 bases). There are 12 residues in the CDR3. CDR1 and CDR2 (germline): SGHDT, YYEEEE. CDR3 loop: CASSLAGLAFIF. CDR3 nucleotides: TGTGCCAGCAGCTTGGCCGGGTTAGCGTTTATCTTC.

The V and J genes are TRBV28 and TRBJ2-7; D gene uncertain. CDR1 and CDR2 from the germline V gene are MDHEN and SYDVKM. Trimming pared 7 bases from V and 3 bases from J, leaving 10 bases between. The CDR3 has 12 amino acids. CDR3 residues: CASTFAGYEQYF. CDR3 bases: TGTGCCAGCACTTTTGCAGGCTACGAGCAGTACTTC.

The table lists this clone with a few counts. This chain links TRBV19 with TRBJ1-1; no clear D gene. This CDR3 region has 15 residues. The germline V gene has CDR1 LNHDA and CDR2 SQIVND (reference sequence). The V end lost 5 bases, the J end lost 1 base, and 14 bases lay between the germline ends. The CDR3 sequence is CASSPPRTRNTEAFF. The CDR3 DNA reads as TGTGCCAGTAGTCCCCCCCGGACCCGGAACACTGAAGCTTTCTTT.

In its sample, this clone was seen a few times. The chain recombines TRBV18 with TRBJ2-5; a weak D match, TRBD1 (5 bases). V gave up 2 bases and J gave up 3 bases, with 7 bases separating them. This CDR3 is built from 13 residues. Germline CDR1 reads KGHSH; CDR2 reads LQKENI. Written as DNA, the CDR3 is TGTGCCAGCTCACCAGTCAGGGAAGAGACCCAGTACTTC. It is translated as CASSPVREETQYF.

The chain uses TRBV5-1 and TRBJ2-2, with 13 positions matching TRBD2. V lost 8 bases and J lost 4; bases outside the gene matches: 8. From germline, CDR1 is SGHRS and CDR2 YFSETQ. The CDR3 contains 16 residues. CDR3: CASSGLAGAGTGELFF. In DNA form, the CDR3 reads TGCGCCAGTAGTGGACTAGCGGGAGCGGGCACCGGGGAGCTGTTTTTT.

The chain couples TRBV5-1 to TRBJ2-5; 7 nucleotides agree with TRBD2. The length of the CDR3 is 16 residues. Germline V gene lookup returns CDR1 SGHRS and CDR2 YFSETQ. With 0 bases clipped from V and 0 bases from J, the junction kept 5 bases outside the gene matches. The CDR3 region has the DNA TGCGCCAGCAGCTTGGGCCTAGCGGCCAACCAAGAGACCCAGTACTTC. Its protein is CASSLGLAANQETQYF.

The V gene is TRBV5-1, the J gene TRBJ2-1; no reliable D call. CDR1 is SGHRS and CDR2 is YFSETQ in the germline V gene. V was clipped by 0 bases and J by 1 base, with 8 bases between them. The CDR3 contains 15 residues. The CDR3 loop is CASSLDGGSYNEQFF. The DNA for the CDR3 is TGCGCCAGCAGCTTGGATGGCGGATCCTACAATGAGCAGTTCTTC.

This clone has only a few counts. The CDR3 nucleotides read TGTGCCAGTAGTATTGCATCAGATACGCAGTATTTT. It translates to CASSIASDTQYF. The rearrangement uses TRBV19 and TRBJ2-3; D gene unclear. The V end lost 3 bases, the J end lost 4 bases, and 5 bases lay between the germline ends. Looked up from germline, CDR1 is LNHDA and CDR2 is SQIVND (reference sequence). The CDR3 runs to 12 residues.

This clone was seen more than once but under ten times. The rearrangement uses TRBV10-1 and TRBJ2-1; D is unclear. Germline V gives CDR1 WNHNN, CDR2 SYGVQD (reference sequence). Deletions cut 3 bases from V and 3 bases from J, with 15 bases between. CDR3 size: 16 residues. The CDR3 DNA is TGCGCCAGCAGTGAAAGTCGCTGGTCATACTACAATGAGCAGTTCTTC. Translated, it gives CASSESRWSYYNEQFF.

Comments on this clone: A far larger clone lies a single base away; this is likely a read error. V and J are TRBV4-2 and TRBJ2-1; tentative D call: TRBD1 (6 bases). Germline assignment: CDR1 LGHNA and CDR2 YNFKEQ. This CDR3 is built from 18 residues. V was cut by 0 bases and J by 6 bases, with 21 bases left in between. The CDR3 sequence: CASSQDSWGRGRGNEQFF. The CDR3, as DNA: TGTGCCAGCAGCCAAGATTCGTGGGGTCGGGGCAGGGGCAATGAGCAGTTCTTC.

The CDR3, as DNA: TGCGCCAGCAGCCCGACAGGGAGGATTGGGGAGCAGTACTTC. Protein: CASSPTGRIGEQYF. This chain uses TRBV5-1 with TRBJ2-7, with D possibly matching TRBD1 (7 bases). With 4 bases removed from V and 7 bases from J, the gap between germline ends came to 18 bases. Looked up from germline, CDR1 is SGHRS and CDR2 is YFSETQ. The length of the CDR3 is 14 residues.

This chain connects TRBV19 to TRBJ2-2; 9 positions match TRBD2. The CDR3 length is 20 residues. In germline, CDR1 is LNHDA, CDR2 SQIVND (reference sequence). V lost 5 bases to trimming and J lost 0 bases; unmatched junction nucleotides: 16. CDR3 sequence: CASSLLLAGLLEANTGELFF. CDR3 DNA sequence: TGTGCCAGTAGTTTACTACTAGCGGGTCTCCTAGAGGCGAACACCGGGGAGCTGTTTTTT.

The rearrangement uses TRBV10-3 and TRBJ1-5; D is unclear. V shed 7 bases and J shed 2 bases, with 9 bases lying between them. Germline values: CDR1 ENHRY, CDR2 SYGVKD. The CDR3 covers 13 residues. The CDR3 sequence is CAIKGVGNQPQHF. CDR3 in DNA: TGTGCCATCAAGGGTGTGGGCAATCAGCCCCAGCATTTT.

The CDR3 spells CASSQSGLGFHYEQYF. The DNA for the CDR3 is TGTGCCAGCAGTCAATCGGGACTGGGCTTTCACTACGAGCAGTACTTC. This chain joins TRBV28 and TRBJ2-7, with a tentative D call TRBD2 (6 bases). The CDR3 sequence is 16 residues long. Trimming removed 5 bases from V and 3 bases from J, with 20 bases in between. In germline, CDR1 is MDHEN, CDR2 SYDVKM.

This clone has more than one count but fewer than ten. The chain carries TRBV2 and TRBJ2-5; possibly TRBD2 for D (7 bases). Germline V gene sequence: CDR1 SNHLY, CDR2 FYNNEI. V lost 4 bases to trimming and J lost 5 bases, with 17 bases between them. This CDR3 region has 15 residues. The CDR3 DNA reads as TGTGCCAGCAGTGGATGGGGGGGCGTGTTGGAGACCCAGTACTTC. Protein sequence: CASSGWGGVLETQYF.

The chain employs TRBV11-3 and TRBJ2-6, with a possible D match to TRBD1 (8 bases). This CDR3 spans 17 amino acids. In germline, CDR1 is SGHNT, CDR2 YENEEA. Trimming took off 5 bases at V and 1 base at J, with 15 bases between the two ends. The CDR3 here is CASSTGQGGSGANVLTF. In nucleotides, the CDR3 is TGTGCCAGCAGCACCGGACAGGGAGGGTCTGGGGCCAACGTCCTGACTTTC. The whole variable domain, filled in from reference TRBV11-3 and TRBJ2-6, reads EAGVVQSPRYKIIEKKQPVAFWCNPISGHNTLYWYLQNLGQGPELLIRYENEEAVDDSQLPKDRFSAERLKGVDSTLKIQPAELGDSAVYLCASSTGQGGSGANVLTFGAGSRLTVL.

This clone turned up a few times. This chain links TRBV10-1 with TRBJ2-3; TRBD2 matches at 9 bases. Germline V lookup: CDR1 WNHNN, CDR2 SYGVQD (reference sequence). V was clipped by 0 bases and J by 0 bases; unmatched bases: 4. CDR3 length: 17 residues. Here the CDR3 reads CASSESGLAGSTDTQYF. The CDR3 DNA follows: TGCGCCAGCAGTGAGTCCGGGCTAGCGGGGAGCACAGATACGCAGTATTTT.

This clone has more than one count but fewer than ten. V usage is TRBV6-1 and J usage is TRBJ2-5; D is ambiguous. Germline V CDR1 and CDR2: MNHNS, SASEGT. V lost 2 bases and J 4 bases, leaving 14 bases between the germline ends. CDR3 length: 15 amino acids. This CDR3 reads CASSEFARWGETQYF. DNA for the CDR3: TGTGCCAGCAGTGAATTCGCGAGGTGGGGAGAGACCCAGTACTTC.

CDR3 sequence reads: CASSASGQGNFYEQYF. CDR3 DNA: TGTGCCAGCAGTGCCTCCGGACAGGGAAACTTCTACGAGCAGTACTTC. The rearrangement joins TRBV25-1 to TRBJ2-7, with 8 bases lining up with TRBD1. V was clipped by 4 bases and J by 3 bases; unmatched bases: 11. CDR3 length: 16 residues. The germline CDR1 and CDR2 sequences are MGHDK and SYGVNS.

J is TRBJ1-2 and V is TRBV29-1; TRBD1 agrees at 9 bases. Per germline, CDR1 SQVTM and CDR2 ANQGSEA. This CDR3 has 15 amino acids. Trimming removed 3 bases from V and 8 bases from J; junction bases left unmatched: 13. The CDR3 DNA reads TGCAGCGTTGACGTCGGACAGGGGTTTTTAGGCGGCTACACCTTC. Its protein is CSVDVGQGFLGGYTF.

The chain has TRBV5-6 and TRBJ1-2; tentatively, D is TRBD1 (5 bases). CDR3 size: 16 residues. Trimming pared 0 bases from V and 0 bases from J, leaving 12 bases between. Germline CDR1 reads SGHDT; CDR2 reads YYEEEE. This CDR3 is CASSLDFGATNYGYTF. DNA of the CDR3: TGTGCCAGCAGCTTGGATTTCGGGGCGACTAACTATGGCTACACCTTC.

J is TRBJ2-2 and V is TRBV5-1, with a possible D match to TRBD2 (7 bases). The CDR3 length is 16 residues. Germline assignment: CDR1 SGHRS and CDR2 YFSETQ. With 1 base removed from V and 7 bases from J, the gap between germline ends came to 17 bases. The CDR3 DNA sequence: TGCGCCAGCAGCTTGTTCGCCGGGGGGCAGGTCGGGGAGCTGTTTTTT. It specifies CASSLFAGGQVGELFF.

This chain uses TRBV5-5 with TRBJ2-1, with 9 bases that match TRBD2. V shed 4 bases, J shed 6 bases, and the junction held 8 bases outside the gene matches. Per the germline V gene, CDR1 is SGHKS and CDR2 is YYEKEE (reference sequence). There are 15 residues in the CDR3. CDR3 DNA sequence: TGTGCCAGCAGCCTTTCGAGCGGGAGGTTCAATGAGCAGTTCTTC. Translating it yields CASSLSSGRFNEQFF.

The chain uses TRBV5-1 and TRBJ1-2; D unclear. With 0 bases removed from V and 1 base from J, the gap between germline ends came to 4 bases. CDR3 length equals 13 residues. Germline V gives CDR1 SGHRS, CDR2 YFSETQ. CDR3 in DNA: TGCGCCAGCAGCTTGGACAGTAACTATGGCTACACCTTC. Translation: CASSLDSNYGYTF.

As DNA, the CDR3 is TGTGCCAGCAGTCCCTCAGATAGCGGGAAAGCCGAGCAGTACTTC. Translation: CASSPSDSGKAEQYF. This rearrangement joins TRBV27 to TRBJ2-7, with 8 bases that match TRBD2. The CDR3 loop spans 15 amino acids. The germline V gene has CDR1 MNHEY and CDR2 SMNVEV (reference sequence). The ends lost 5 bases at V and 6 bases at J; junction bases unmatched: 12.